This T cell receptor (beta chain) was recorded in a study of metastatic and nonmetastatic thyroid tumors. Study-wide background: Malignant and benign thyroid patients had repertoires compared in peripheral blood and tumor or nodule tissue.

Germline CDR1 is SNHLY and CDR2 is FYNNEI. Trimming took 8 bases from V and 10 from J; bases not matched to a gene: 7. The CDR3 runs 13 residues. This clone was picked up many times. Ahead of thyroid surgery, no patient had received treatment of any kind. The authors' processing: A papillary thyroid cancer distant-metastasis classifier was built from CDR3 differences across clinicopathological groups. TCRdb re-analyzed the PCR reads through MiXCR. These V and J calls are TCRdb output, not the study's own analysis. This table holds about 93,000 clones, over 8.5% found once. The V call is TRBV2, the J call TRBJ1-6, with 8 bases that match TRBD1. This receptor was identified in a female donor with papillary thyroid cancer or a benign thyroid nodule (not recorded which). Some clones in this sample may be carry-over from other donors' samples. Source material: blood. The DNA of the CDR3 is TGTGCCAGCTCGACAGGGGAGTACTCACCCCTCCACTTT. It specifies CASSTGEYSPLHF. Complete variable domain (other parts from reference TRBV2 and TRBJ1-6): EPEVTQTPSHQVTQMGQEVILRCVPISNHLYFYWYRQILGQKVEFLVSFYNNEISEKSEIFDDQFSVERPDGSNFTLKIRSTKLEDSAMYFCASSTGEYSPLHFGNGTRLTVT.